This T cell receptor beta chain was obtained from a study of type 1 regulatory T cells. TCRdb reprocessed the reads via MiXCR and lists one record per CDR3 protein. The table lists 55,000 to 65,000 distinct CDR3 sequences, 62% of them singletons. V was trimmed by 4 bases and J by 7 bases, leaving 16 bases between them. The V gene's germline CDR1 is LGHDT and CDR2 YNNKEL (reference sequence). The CDR3 spans 15 residues. Remarks on this clonotype: Its antigen remains unknown.

This chain joins TRBV3-1 and TRBJ2-2; D perhaps matches TRBD2 (6 bases). The specimen sequenced was cultured non-Tr1 T cells, either the whole culture or a sorted T cell fraction (not recorded which). This sequence originates from a human donor in good health. CDR3 protein: CASSRRLEAVGELFF. The CDR3 DNA is TGTGCCAGCAGCCGCCGACTAGAGGCCGTCGGGGAGCTGTTTTTT.